The 11 T cell receptor beta chains below all came from one sample that was sequenced in a study of beta chain features in type 1 diabetes. Every bit of the isolated RNA underwent reverse transcription, so sequencing read expressed TCRB transcripts. Assay used: immunoSEQ multiplex PCR; TCRdb lists only in-frame clones, some missing. The data show about 160,000 clones, with 63% seen just once and approximately 0.089% held by the top ten. The antigens of these receptors remain unknown. Study results and limitations: There was a moderate but significant shortening of TCRB CDR3s in all four CD4+ subsets of Type 1 diabetes patients.

The specimen was naive CD4+ T cells from blood. All receptors derive from a man younger than 40 with type 1 diabetes.

V usage is TRBV29-1 and J usage is TRBJ2-1; the D gene is possibly TRBD2 (6 bases). Germline V gene data show CDR1 as SQVTM and CDR2 as ANQGSEA. CDR3 length: 12 amino acids. V lost 4 bases and J lost 10, with 14 bases in between. The chain's CDR3 is CSVVRVREEQFF. As DNA, the CDR3 is TGCAGCGTTGTAAGGGTACGGGAGGAGCAGTTCTTC.

The chain is built from TRBV29-1 and TRBJ2-7; 7 positions match TRBD2. The CDR3 sequence is 15 residues long. Trimming took 6 bases from V and 7 from J; bases not matched to a gene: 18. Germline values: CDR1 SQVTM, CDR2 ANQGSEA. CDR3 region: CSVNEAGVFEWEQYF. The CDR3 region has the DNA TGCAGCGTAAACGAGGCGGGGGTTTTTGAATGGGAGCAGTACTTC.

The V gene is TRBV30, the J gene TRBJ1-1; D gene ambiguous. Trimming pared 2 bases from V and 1 base from J, leaving 2 bases between. Germline CDR1 is GTSNPN and CDR2 is SVGIG (reference sequence). This CDR3 is 11 amino acids long. CDR3 protein: CAWSKNTEAFF. Written as DNA, the CDR3 is TGTGCCTGGAGTAAGAACACTGAAGCTTTCTTT.

The chain recombines TRBV9 with TRBJ1-2; no clear D gene. Germline V CDR1 and CDR2: SGDLS, YYNGEE. The CDR3 has 15 residues. V lost 0 bases and J 1 base, leaving 10 bases between the germline ends. The DNA of the CDR3 is TGTGCCAGCAGCGTAGCTCCAGACGTTAACTATGGCTACACCTTC. Its translation is CASSVAPDVNYGYTF.

The chain recombines TRBV5-6 with TRBJ2-3; 8 positions match TRBD2. The germline gives CDR1 SGHDT, CDR2 YYEEEE. V shed 1 base, J shed 1 base, and the junction held 5 bases outside the gene matches. This CDR3 region has 16 residues. The CDR3 loop reads CASSLSSGVGTDTQYF. CDR3 sequence (DNA): TGTGCCAGCAGCTTGAGTAGCGGGGTAGGCACAGATACGCAGTATTTT.

This clone was observed a few times. Because the CDR3's place on the DNA is in doubt, the DNA is left out and the CDR3 is given as listed by TCRdb. This sequence joins TRBV19 and TRBJ2-4; TRBD2, the D gene given by the table, was not confirmed from the DNA. The CDR3 comprises 16 residues, both ends counted. Germline V gene sequence: CDR1 LNHDA, CDR2 SQIVND (reference sequence). CDR3 in amino acids: CASTSGDLIAKNIQYF.

This sequence joins TRBV6-5 and TRBJ2-1; TRBD2 matches at 11 bases. From germline, CDR1 is MNHEY and CDR2 SVGAGI. The CDR3 totals 15 residues. Unmatched junction bases numbered 4, after V lost 6 bases and J lost 3 bases. The CDR3 is CASRILAGGYNEQFF. The CDR3 DNA sequence: TGTGCCAGCAGAATCCTAGCGGGGGGCTACAATGAGCAGTTCTTC.

This clone was counted only a few times. This sequence joins TRBV14 and TRBJ1-3; D gene ambiguous. CDR3 length: 18 amino acids. Trimming shortened V by 0 bases and J by 2 bases, and 17 bases separated the two germline ends. Germline values: CDR1 SGHDN, CDR2 FVKESK. The chain's CDR3 is CASSQDISRAIAGNTIYF. CDR3 nucleotides: TGTGCCAGCAGCCAAGATATCTCCCGGGCAATCGCTGGAAACACCATATATTTT.

This clone was recorded only once. This sequence joins TRBV29-1 and TRBJ2-1; possible D gene TRBD2, 5 bases. This CDR3 region has 13 residues. CDR1 is SQVTM and CDR2 is ANQGSEA in the germline V gene. The V end was cut by 6 bases, the J end by 3 bases, with 12 bases between. The chain's CDR3 is CSVARGGYNEQFF. As DNA, the CDR3 is TGCAGCGTCGCTCGTGGAGGCTACAATGAGCAGTTCTTC.

Note on this clone: This same CDR3 is encoded by further DNA sequences in the sample. The rearrangement links TRBV7-9 to TRBJ2-5; D not resolved. Trimming cost V 5 bases and J 1 base, with 2 bases left between them. The CDR3 length is 11 residues. The germline V gene encodes CDR1 SEHNR and CDR2 FQNEAQ (reference sequence). The CDR3 sequence is CASSRQETQYF. CDR3 nucleotides: TGTGCCAGCAGCCGCCAAGAGACCCAGTACTTC.

This clone showed up just a few times. The same CDR3 can be traced to other DNA sequences in this sample. The V and J genes are TRBV30 and TRBJ2-3; no firm D call. CDR3 size: 12 residues. The V end was cut by 4 bases, the J end by 0 bases, with 5 bases between. Germline V lookup: CDR1 GTSNPN, CDR2 SVGIG (reference sequence). The CDR3 sequence: CAWKGSTDTQYF. CDR3 nucleotides: TGTGCCTGGAAGGGAAGCACAGATACGCAGTATTTT. The variable domain in full, with the rest retrieved from reference TRBV30 and TRBJ2-3, is SQTIHQWPATLVQPVGSPLSLECTVEGTSNPNLYWYRQAAGRGLQLLFYSVGIGQISSEVPQNLSASRPQDRQFILSSKKLLLSDSGFYLCAWKGSTDTQYFGPGTRLTVL.